What follows is one TCR beta chain and its context. The antigen remains undetermined. V was shortened by 3 bases and J by 2 bases, with 12 bases between the two germline ends. The CDR3 contains 15 residues. Germline V gene lookup returns CDR1 PRHDT and CDR2 FYEKMQ (reference sequence). This specimen comes from a study of OX40 agonist ivuxolimab in advanced cancers. Across the study: Melanoma, hepatocellular carcinoma, head and neck or renal cell cancer occurred in dose-escalation patients.

General study findings and limits: Individuals who were partial responders at 0.1-3.0 mg/kg had clonal expansion that ranked among the lowest. Circulating CD4+ and CD8+ T cells showed clonal expansion by week 6 at 0.1 to 3.0 mg/kg.

Blood sampling was done at baseline, cycle 4 day 1, and cycle 7 day 1. Profiling relied on immunoSEQ multiplex PCR, and the TCRdb table lists in-frame clones only, not all of them. The data show about 68,000 clones, with 70% to 85% seen just once and roughly 11% held by the top ten. This material consisted of CD4+ or CD8+ T cells sorted from blood, taken in a trial of the OX40 agonist ivuxolimab. The chain joins TRBV13 to TRBJ2-3; no clear D. This TCR came from an adult with an advanced solid tumor such as melanoma, head and neck, liver or kidney cancer. The CDR3 DNA follows: TGTGCCAGCAGCTTTTCCAATGCCTACACAGATACGCAGTATTTT. It is translated as CASSFSNAYTDTQYF.